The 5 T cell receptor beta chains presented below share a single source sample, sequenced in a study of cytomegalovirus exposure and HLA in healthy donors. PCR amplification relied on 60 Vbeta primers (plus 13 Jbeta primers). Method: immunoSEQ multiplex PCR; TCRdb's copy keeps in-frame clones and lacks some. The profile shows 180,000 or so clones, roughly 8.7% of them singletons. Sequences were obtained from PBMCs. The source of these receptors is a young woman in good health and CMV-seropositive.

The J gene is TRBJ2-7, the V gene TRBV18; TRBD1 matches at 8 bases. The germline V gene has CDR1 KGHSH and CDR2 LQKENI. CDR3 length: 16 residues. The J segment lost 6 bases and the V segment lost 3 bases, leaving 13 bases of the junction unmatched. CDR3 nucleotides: TGTGCCAGCTCACCCCCTCTCGGGACAGGTGTACCCGAGCAGTACTTC. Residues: CASSPPLGTGVPEQYF.

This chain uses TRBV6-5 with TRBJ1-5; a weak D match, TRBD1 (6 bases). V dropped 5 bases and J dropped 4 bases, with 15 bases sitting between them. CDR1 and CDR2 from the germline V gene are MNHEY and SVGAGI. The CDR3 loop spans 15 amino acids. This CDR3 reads CASSRPDSPNQPQHF. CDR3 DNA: TGTGCCAGCAGTCGACCGGACAGCCCTAATCAGCCCCAGCATTTT.

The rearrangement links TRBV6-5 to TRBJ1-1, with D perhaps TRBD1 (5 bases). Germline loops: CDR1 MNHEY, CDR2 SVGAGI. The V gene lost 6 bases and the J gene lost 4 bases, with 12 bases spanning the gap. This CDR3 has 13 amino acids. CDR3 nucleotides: TGTGCCAGCAGCTCCGGGACTCTCACTGAAGCTTTCTTT. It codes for CASSSGTLTEAFF.

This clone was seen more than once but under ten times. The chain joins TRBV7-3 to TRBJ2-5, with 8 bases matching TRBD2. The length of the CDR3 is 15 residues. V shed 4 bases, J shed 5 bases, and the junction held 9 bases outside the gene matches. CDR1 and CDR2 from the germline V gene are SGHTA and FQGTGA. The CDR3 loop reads CASSSGGSGTETQYF. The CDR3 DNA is TGTGCCAGCAGCTCTGGTGGTAGCGGGACGGAGACCCAGTACTTC.

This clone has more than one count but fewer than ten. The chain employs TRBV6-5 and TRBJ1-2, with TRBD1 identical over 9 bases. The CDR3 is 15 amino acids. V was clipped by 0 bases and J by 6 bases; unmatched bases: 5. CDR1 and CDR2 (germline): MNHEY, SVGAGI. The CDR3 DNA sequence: TGTGCCAGCAGTTACTCACCCGGGACAGGGAATGGCTACACCTTC. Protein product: CASSYSPGTGNGYTF.